Sequencing of this TCR beta chain was carried out in a study of beta chain features in type 1 diabetes. Study-level findings and limits: Shorter templates might be favored by PCR, equally in patients and controls. In cDNA sequencing, cells with high TCR expression could be over-represented.

Reverse transcription of all isolated RNA meant that expressed TCRB transcripts were sequenced. Profiling relied on immunoSEQ multiplex PCR, and the TCRdb table lists in-frame clones only, not all of them. The repertoire consists of some 150,000 clones, with 8% to 13% occurring once and the leading ten covering roughly 1.4%. On this clone: The antigen remains unidentified.

Trimming pared 2 bases from V and 6 bases from J, leaving 8 bases between. The CDR3 consists of 13 residues. CDR1 and CDR2 (germline): SGHTA, FQGNSA. The source material was naive CD4+ T cells from blood. The chain combines TRBV7-2 with TRBJ1-5, with D hard to call. The receptor's source is a young man in good health. CDR3 in amino acids: CASSLNSFQPQHF. The CDR3 DNA is TGTGCCAGCAGCTTAAATTCTTTTCAGCCCCAGCATTTT.